A selection of T cell receptor beta chains follows, all from one sample in a study of human T cells and chemical hapten exposure. Via MiXCR, TCRdb re-called the RACE reads, giving one row per CDR3 protein. The repertoire holds tens of thousands of distinct CDR3 sequences, with about 9.2% as singletons. Sequencing used whole blood, obtained in connection with sensitization to the hapten diphenylcyclopropenone (DPC). The source is a middle-aged woman with alopecia areata. Some clones in this sample may be carry-over from other donors' samples. Both conserved end residues are part of each CDR3. The order of the fields is clone size, J gene, D gene, V gene, CDR3 DNA, CDR3 protein. D genes are given only for firm matches. Not all rows give a size; the values are once, few, many and, for expanded clones, a class.

few,TRBJ1-1,TRBD1,TRBV25-1,TGTGCCAGCAGGGGACAGGGTAGGACTTTCTTT,CASRGQGRTFF
many,TRBJ1-4,-,TRBV29-1,TGCAGCGTTGCCGCCGGGACGCCGAATGAAAAACTGTTTTTT,CSVAAGTPNEKLFF
few,TRBJ2-3,TRBD2,TRBV5-1,TGCGCCAGCAGACTAGCGGGCGACCCAGATACGCAGTATTTT,CASRLAGDPDTQYF
-,TRBJ2-3,TRBD2,TRBV20-1,TGCAGTGCTAGGCCACTAGCGGGAACAAGGGATACGCAGTATTTT,CSARPLAGTRDTQYF
many,TRBJ2-3,-,TRBV29-1,TGCAGCGTGCGGACAGCAAGCACAGATACGCAGTATTTT,CSVRTASTDTQYF
few,TRBJ2-7,TRBD1,TRBV5-1,TGCGCCAGCAGCTACATTCCCGGGACAGGGAATTACGAGCAGTACTTC,CASSYIPGTGNYEQYF
many,TRBJ2-1,-,TRBV4-2,TGTGCCAGCAGCCGGTTTTCGAGCTCCTACAATGAGCAGTTCTTC,CASSRFSSSYNEQFF
many,TRBJ2-1,-,TRBV6-4,TGTGCCAGCACCTCGACCTGGTTCCTTGCGAGGAATGAGCAGTTCTTC,CASTSTWFLARNEQFF
many,TRBJ1-4,TRBD1,TRBV4-1,TGCGCCAGCCGCGAGACAGGGGGCGATGAAAAACTGTTTTTT,CASRETGGDEKLFF
-,TRBJ2-1,-,TRBV12-2,TGTGCAAGTCGCTTCGGCGGGGTCGACTCCTACAATGAGCAGTTCTTC,CASRFGGVDSYNEQFF
-,TRBJ2-7,TRBD2,TRBV13,TGTGCCAGCAGCACAGGACTAGCGCCCGAGCAGTACTTC,CASSTGLAPEQYF
many,TRBJ1-6,TRBD1,TRBV7-8,TGTGCCAGCAGCTCGCAGGGACAGTCCAATAATTCACCCCTCCACTTT,CASSSQGQSNNSPLHF
-,TRBJ2-2,-,TRBV27,TGTGCCAGCAGTTTATCTCGAGGGGTTGGGAACACCGGGGAGCTGTTTTTT,CASSLSRGVGNTGELFF
many,TRBJ2-7,-,TRBV6-6,TGTGCCAGCAGAACAGGGCTATGGTACGAGCAGTACTTC,CASRTGLWYEQYF
few,TRBJ1-5,-,TRBV28,TGTGCCAGCAGTACTCAGCCCCAGCATTTT,CASSTQPQHF
many,TRBJ2-2,TRBD1,TRBV7-3,TGTGCCAGCAGCTTAACGGGAGGACAGGGGATCGGGGAGCTGTTTTTT,CASSLTGGQGIGELFF
-,TRBJ1-5,-,TRBV4-2,TGTGCCAGCAGCCCAAATTCGGATCAGCCCCAGCATTTT,CASSPNSDQPQHF
few,TRBJ1-1,-,TRBV7-2,TGTGCCAGCATCAAAGGGGGGGATGTCACTGAAGCTTTCTTT,CASIKGGDVTEAFF
-,TRBJ1-1,TRBD1,TRBV4-1,TGCGCCAGCAGCCAAGGGGACAGGGGTGTGGAAGGAGCTTTCTTT,CASSQGDRGVEGAFF
many,TRBJ1-2,-,TRBV7-2,TGTGCCAGCAGCTTAGTGACAGGTCAATCTGGCTACACCTTC,CASSLVTGQSGYTF
many,TRBJ1-5,-,TRBV5-1,TGCGCCAGCAGCTTGGCCGTGGGGAGCAATCAGCCCCAGCATTTT,CASSLAVGSNQPQHF
-,TRBJ2-1,TRBD1,TRBV7-9,TGTGCCAGCAGCTTACGCCAGGGGGCGGGTGAGCAGTTCTTC,CASSLRQGAGEQFF
many,TRBJ1-5,TRBD1,TRBV5-5,TGTGCCAGCAGCTTGACAGGGGGCGATCAGCCCCAGCATTTT,CASSLTGGDQPQHF
many,TRBJ1-1,-,TRBV27,TGTGCCAGCAGTCCTCGTTACGGGGATGGAGCTTTCTTT,CASSPRYGDGAFF
many,TRBJ1-1,-,TRBV12-3/TRBV12-4,TGTGCCAGCAGTTCCGAACGAGTGAACACTGAAGCTTTCTTT,CASSSERVNTEAFF
-,TRBJ2-3,TRBD1,TRBV7-9,TGTGCCAGCATCCCGACAGGGGGGACAGATACGCAGTATTTT,CASIPTGGTDTQYF
many,TRBJ2-7,-,TRBV20-1,TGCAGTGCTAGACTGAAAGTGGGGGGACTTGCCCCCTACGAGCAGTACTTC,CSARLKVGGLAPYEQYF
-,TRBJ2-3,-,TRBV7-2,TGTGCCAGCAGCTTAGTAACGACAGATACGCAGTATTTC,CASSLVTTDTQYF
many,TRBJ1-5,-,TRBV20-1,TGCAGTGCTGAGGCGGGGTACTCGGGCAATCAGCCCCAGCATTTT,CSAEAGYSGNQPQHF
many,TRBJ1-4,TRBD1,TRBV12-3/TRBV12-4,TGTGCCAGCAGCCGCCAGACAGGGTTGGGGGAAAAACTGTTTTTT,CASSRQTGLGEKLFF